This entry describes one T cell receptor (beta chain). Other DNA sequences in the same sample also yield this CDR3. The sample belongs to a study of blood T cell repertoires in COVID-19. Study background: Italy, Spain and the United States were the sources of the convalescent and acute COVID-19 samples. T cells, B-cell-depleted T cells, or PBMCs provided the cDNA or gDNA that served as material.

This CDR3 comprises 16 residues. CDR1 is MNHEY, CDR2 SVGAGI, per germline. V lost 0 bases, J lost 1 base, and 2 bases stayed unmatched. In the study's own analysis: Estimated nucleated cell counts came from reference gene primer amplification. Method: immunoSEQ multiplex PCR; TCRdb's copy keeps in-frame clones and lacks some. V, J and clone size were drawn from that table, and D and trimming were deduced from the DNA. This sample carries 200,000 to 300,000 clones, approximately 86% of them seen once, and the ten largest clones take roughly 1.9%. The source of this sequence is a man younger than 45 with active or convalescent COVID-19. The material sequenced was peripheral blood. This chain links TRBV6-5 with TRBJ2-1; 8 bases are shared with TRBD2. CDR3 coding DNA: TGTGCCAGCAGTTACTCGGCGGGGGGATCCTACAATGAGCAGTTCTTC. Translated: CASSYSAGGSYNEQFF.